This T cell receptor beta chain derives from a study of regulatory T cells in long-lasting Graves disease. The time point denotes: newly diagnosed GD, antithyroid drugs for less than 3 months. With RNA extracted from PBMCs as input, the TCR library was made. Patient provenance is recorded as an endocrinology department in Xi'an, China. TCR beta libraries were built with iRepertoire HTBI primers and Arm-PCR of CDR3 regions. In TCRdb, the multiplex PCR reads were re-called with MiXCR into one record per CDR3 protein. The repertoire includes about 440,000 distinct CDR3 sequences, 14% to 15% of them detected once, and 16% sits in the top ten. After removal of 3 bases from V and 2 bases from J, the junction contained 8 bases not matched to a gene. Germline CDR1 is SEHNR and CDR2 is FQNEAQ (reference sequence). This CDR3 has 16 residues. This clonotype was observed at least ten times. The sample was also linked to a second study, of T cells in Graves' hyperthyroidism and ophthalmopathy. According to that study: Patients with ophthalmopathy were separated from those with stable hyperthyroidism by a 13 V-J model.

Here the sequenced sample was peripheral blood mononuclear cells (PBMCs), taken at new diagnosis, from a patient treated with antithyroid drugs. The V gene is TRBV7-9, the J gene TRBJ2-5; 8 bases match TRBD2. The sequence was collected from a woman in her 30s with Graves disease. The CDR3 DNA reads as TGTGCCAGCAGCTTTAGGCAAACTAGCGGACAAGAGACCCAGTACTTC. It codes for CASSFRQTSGQETQYF.